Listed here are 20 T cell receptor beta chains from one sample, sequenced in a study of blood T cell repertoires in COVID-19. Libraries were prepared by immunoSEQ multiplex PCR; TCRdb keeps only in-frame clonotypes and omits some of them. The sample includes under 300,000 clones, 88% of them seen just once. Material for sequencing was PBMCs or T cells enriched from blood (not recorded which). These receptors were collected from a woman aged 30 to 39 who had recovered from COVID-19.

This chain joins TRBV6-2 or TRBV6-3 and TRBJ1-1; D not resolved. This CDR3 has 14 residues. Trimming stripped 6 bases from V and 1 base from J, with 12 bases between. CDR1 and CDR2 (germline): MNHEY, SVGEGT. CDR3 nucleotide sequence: TGTGCCAGCAGGCCTTTAGTCCCGAACACTGAAGCTTTCTTT. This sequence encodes CASRPLVPNTEAFF.

The CDR3 DNA reads as TGTGCCAGCAGTTACGGAGGGCGGGGCGGCGATGGCTACACCTTC. Translating it yields CASSYGGRGGDGYTF. The chain joins TRBV6-5 to TRBJ1-2; maybe TRBD1 (5 bases). Germline assignment: CDR1 MNHEY and CDR2 SVGAGI. The length of the CDR3 is 15 residues. Trimming removed 2 bases from V and 6 bases from J, with 16 bases in between.

In nucleotides, the CDR3 is TGTGCCACCAGCAGAGATTTGCAGGCATCCTACGAGCAGTACTTC. Protein sequence: CATSRDLQASYEQYF. The genes are TRBV15 and TRBJ2-7, with D unresolved. The V end was cut by 0 bases, the J end by 1 base, with 10 bases between. CDR1 and CDR2 (germline): LNHNV, YYDKDF (reference sequence). The CDR3 has 15 amino acids. Filled out from reference TRBV15 and TRBJ2-7, the complete variable domain reads DAMVIQNPRYQVTQFGKPVTLSCSQTLNHNVMYWYQQKSSQAPKLLFHYYDKDFNNEADTPDNFQSRRPNTSFCFLDIRSPGLGDTAMYLCATSRDLQASYEQYFGPGTRLTVT.

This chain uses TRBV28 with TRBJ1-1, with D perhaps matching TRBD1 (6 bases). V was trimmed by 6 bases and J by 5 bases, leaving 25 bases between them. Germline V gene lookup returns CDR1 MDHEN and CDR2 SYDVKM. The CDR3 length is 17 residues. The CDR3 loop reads CASSYSLGTGRGTEAFF. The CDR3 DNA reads TGTGCCAGCAGCTATTCTTTGGGTACAGGGCGAGGTACTGAAGCTTTCTTT.

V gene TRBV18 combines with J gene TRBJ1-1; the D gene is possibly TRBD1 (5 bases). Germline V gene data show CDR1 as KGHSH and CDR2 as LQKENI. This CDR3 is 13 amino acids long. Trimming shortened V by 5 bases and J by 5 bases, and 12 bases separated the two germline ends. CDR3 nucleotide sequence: TGTGCCAGCTCAACGGGGGGAGGTACTGAAGCTTTCTTT. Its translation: CASSTGGGTEAFF.

CDR3 residues: CASSPMRDRADSPLHF. CDR3 sequence (DNA): TGTGCCAGCAGCCCCATGAGGGACAGGGCGGACTCACCCCTCCACTTT. This chain links TRBV9 with TRBJ1-6, with TRBD1 matching 9 bases. This CDR3 has 16 amino acids. Germline V CDR1 and CDR2: SGDLS, YYNGEE. V was clipped by 4 bases and J by 10 bases; unmatched bases: 12.

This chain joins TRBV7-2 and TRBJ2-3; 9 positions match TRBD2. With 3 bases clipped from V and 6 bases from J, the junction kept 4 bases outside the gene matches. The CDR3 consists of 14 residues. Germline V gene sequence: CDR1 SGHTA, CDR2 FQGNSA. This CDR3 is CASSFSGGSDTQYF. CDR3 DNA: TGTGCCAGCAGCTTTAGCGGGGGCTCGGATACGCAGTATTTT.

The DNA for the CDR3 is TGTGCCAGCAGTGACTCTAGCGGGAGTTATCTTGGTGAGCAGTTCTTC. Encoded protein: CASSDSSGSYLGEQFF. V is TRBV6-4 and J is TRBJ2-1, with TRBD2 identical over 9 bases. With V trimmed by 0 bases and J by 9 bases, 9 bases remained unmatched. CDR1 and CDR2 from the germline V gene are MRHNA and SNTAGT. The CDR3 is 16 amino acids.

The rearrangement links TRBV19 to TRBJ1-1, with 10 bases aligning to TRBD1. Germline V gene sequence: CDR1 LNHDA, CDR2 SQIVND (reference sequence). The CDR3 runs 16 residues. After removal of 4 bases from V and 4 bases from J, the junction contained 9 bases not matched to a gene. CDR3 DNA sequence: TGTGCCAGTAGTAAGGGGCCCGGACAGGGGGGCACTGAAGCTTTCTTT. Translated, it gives CASSKGPGQGGTEAFF.

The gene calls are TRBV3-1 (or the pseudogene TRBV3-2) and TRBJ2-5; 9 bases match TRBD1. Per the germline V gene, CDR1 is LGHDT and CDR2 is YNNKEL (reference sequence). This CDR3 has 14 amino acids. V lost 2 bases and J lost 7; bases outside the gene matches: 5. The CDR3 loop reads CASSQLGQGLTQYF. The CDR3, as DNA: TGTGCCAGCAGCCAATTGGGACAGGGATTGACCCAGTACTTC.

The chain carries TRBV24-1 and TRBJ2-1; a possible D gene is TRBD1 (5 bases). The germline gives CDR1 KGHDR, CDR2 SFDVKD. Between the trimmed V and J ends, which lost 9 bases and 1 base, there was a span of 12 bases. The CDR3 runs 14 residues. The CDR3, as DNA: TGTGCCACCGAGGAGAAGGGGTCCTACAATGAGCAGTTCTTC. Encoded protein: CATEEKGSYNEQFF.

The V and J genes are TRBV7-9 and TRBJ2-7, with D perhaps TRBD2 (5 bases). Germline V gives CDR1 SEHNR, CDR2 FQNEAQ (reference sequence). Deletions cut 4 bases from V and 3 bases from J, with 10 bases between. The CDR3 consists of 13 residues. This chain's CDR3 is CASSSPSYYEQYF. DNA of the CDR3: TGTGCCAGCAGCTCCCCTAGCTACTACGAGCAGTACTTC.

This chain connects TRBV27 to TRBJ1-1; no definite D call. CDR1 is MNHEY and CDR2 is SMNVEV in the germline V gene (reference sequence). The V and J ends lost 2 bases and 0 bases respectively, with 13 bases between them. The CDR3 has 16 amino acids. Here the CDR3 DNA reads TGTGCCAGCAGTTTAACAAGGACGGGAATGAACACTGAAGCTTTCTTT. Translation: CASSLTRTGMNTEAFF.

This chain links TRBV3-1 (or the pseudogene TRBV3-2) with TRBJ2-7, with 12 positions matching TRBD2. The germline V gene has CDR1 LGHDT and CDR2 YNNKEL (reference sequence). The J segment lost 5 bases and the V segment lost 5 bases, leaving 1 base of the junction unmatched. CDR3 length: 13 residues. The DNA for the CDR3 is TGTGCCAGCAGCTGGACTAGCGGGAACGAGCAGTACTTC. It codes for CASSWTSGNEQYF.

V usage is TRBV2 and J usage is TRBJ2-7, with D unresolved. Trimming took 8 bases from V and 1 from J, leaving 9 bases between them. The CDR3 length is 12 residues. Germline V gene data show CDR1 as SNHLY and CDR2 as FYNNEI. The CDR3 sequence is CASGKRSYEQYF. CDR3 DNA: TGTGCCAGCGGAAAGAGGTCCTACGAGCAGTACTTC.

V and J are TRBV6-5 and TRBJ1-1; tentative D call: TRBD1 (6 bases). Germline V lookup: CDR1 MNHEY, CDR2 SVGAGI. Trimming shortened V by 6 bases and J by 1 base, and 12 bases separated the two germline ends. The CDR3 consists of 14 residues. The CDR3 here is CASRWGRENTEAFF. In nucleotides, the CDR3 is TGTGCCAGCAGGTGGGGGCGAGAGAACACTGAAGCTTTCTTT.

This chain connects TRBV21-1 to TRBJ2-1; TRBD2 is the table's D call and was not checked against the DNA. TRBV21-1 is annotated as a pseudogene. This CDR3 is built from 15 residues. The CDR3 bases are TGTGCCAGCAGCAAAGAACGGAGTTTCTACAATGAGCAGTTCTTC. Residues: CASSKERSFYNEQFF.

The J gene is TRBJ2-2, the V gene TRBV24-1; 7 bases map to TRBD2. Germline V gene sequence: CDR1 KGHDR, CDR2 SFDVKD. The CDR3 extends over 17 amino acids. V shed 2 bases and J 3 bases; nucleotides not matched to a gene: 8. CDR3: CATSDSPGGTDTGELFF. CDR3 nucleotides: TGTGCCACCAGTGATTCCCCCGGGGGGACCGACACCGGGGAGCTGTTTTTT.

CDR3 protein: CASSFAPLGVRVLGYTF. DNA for the CDR3: TGCGCCAGCAGCTTCGCCCCCCTTGGCGTCAGGGTGTTGGGTTACACCTTC. The chain joins TRBV5-1 to TRBJ1-2, with TRBD1 as a possible D gene (5 bases). The CDR3 sequence is 17 residues long. Trimming took off 2 bases at V and 11 bases at J, with 28 bases between the two ends. Germline values: CDR1 SGHRS, CDR2 YFSETQ. Based on the CDR3 plus reference TRBV5-1 and TRBJ1-2, the full variable domain is KAGVTQTPRYLIKTRGQQVTLSCSPISGHRSVSWYQQTPGQGLQFLFEYFSETQRNKGNFPGRFSGRQFSNSRSEMNVSTLELGDSALYLCASSFAPLGVRVLGYTFGSGTRLTVV.

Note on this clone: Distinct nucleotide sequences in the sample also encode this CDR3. The CDR3 DNA reads TGTGCCAGCAGTCCACTAGCGGGAGGAACAGATACGCAGTATTTT. This translates into CASSPLAGGTDTQYF. The V and J genes are TRBV28 and TRBJ2-3, with TRBD2 matching 12 bases. After removal of 5 bases from V and 3 bases from J, the junction contained 3 bases not matched to a gene. The CDR3 loop spans 15 amino acids. The germline CDR1 and CDR2 sequences are MDHEN and SYDVKM. Filled out from reference TRBV28 and TRBJ2-3, the complete variable domain reads DVKVTQSSRYLVKRTGEKVFLECVQDMDHENMFWYRQDPGLGLRLIYFSYDVKMKEKGDIPEGYSVSREKKERFSLILESASTNQTSMYLCASSPLAGGTDTQYFGPGTRLTVL.